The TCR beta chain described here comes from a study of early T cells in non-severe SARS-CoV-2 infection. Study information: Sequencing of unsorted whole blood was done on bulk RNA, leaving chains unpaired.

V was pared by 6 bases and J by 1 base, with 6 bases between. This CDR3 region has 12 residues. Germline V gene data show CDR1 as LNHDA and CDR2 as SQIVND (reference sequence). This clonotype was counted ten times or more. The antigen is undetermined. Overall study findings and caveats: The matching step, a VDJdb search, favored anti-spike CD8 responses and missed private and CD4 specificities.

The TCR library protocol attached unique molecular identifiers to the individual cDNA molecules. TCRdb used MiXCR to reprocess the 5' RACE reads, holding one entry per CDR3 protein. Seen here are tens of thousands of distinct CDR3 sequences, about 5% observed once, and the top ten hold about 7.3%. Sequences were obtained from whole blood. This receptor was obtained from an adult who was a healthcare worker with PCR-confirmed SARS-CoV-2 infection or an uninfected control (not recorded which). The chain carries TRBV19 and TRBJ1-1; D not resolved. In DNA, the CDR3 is TGTGCCAGTAGCCGGTGGAACACTGAAGCTTTCTTT. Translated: CASSRWNTEAFF.